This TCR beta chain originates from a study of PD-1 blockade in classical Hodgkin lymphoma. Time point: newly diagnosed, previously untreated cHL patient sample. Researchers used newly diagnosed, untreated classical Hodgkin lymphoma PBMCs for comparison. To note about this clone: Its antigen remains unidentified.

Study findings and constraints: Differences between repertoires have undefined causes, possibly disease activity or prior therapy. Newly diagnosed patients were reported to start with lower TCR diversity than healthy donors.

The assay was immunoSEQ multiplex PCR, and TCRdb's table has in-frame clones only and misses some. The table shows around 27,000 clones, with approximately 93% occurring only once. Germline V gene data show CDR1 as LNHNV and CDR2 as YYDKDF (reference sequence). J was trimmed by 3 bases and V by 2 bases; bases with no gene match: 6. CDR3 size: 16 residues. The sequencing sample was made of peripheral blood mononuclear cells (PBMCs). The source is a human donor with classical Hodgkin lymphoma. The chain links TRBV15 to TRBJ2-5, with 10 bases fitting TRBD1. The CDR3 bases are TGTGCCACCAGCAGATCTAAGGGGACAGGGGAAGAGACCCAGTACTTC. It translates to CATSRSKGTGEETQYF.